This record covers a single T cell receptor beta chain. This record comes from a study of blood T cell repertoires in COVID-19. The CDR3 extends over 15 amino acids. V was trimmed by 0 bases and J by 7 bases, leaving 10 bases between them. Germline V gives CDR1 MDHEN, CDR2 SYDVKM. Measured with immunoSEQ multiplex PCR; TCRdb has only the in-frame clones, and not every one. The sample has hundreds of thousands of clones; around 90% are singletons. The receptor comes from a man in his sixties with COVID-19, enrolled during active disease. The chain carries TRBV28 and TRBJ1-6; D is undetermined. The sequenced material came from peripheral blood. The CDR3 is CASSLWAGPNSPLHF. For the CDR3, the DNA is TGTGCCAGCAGTTTATGGGCAGGCCCCAATTCACCCCTCCACTTT.